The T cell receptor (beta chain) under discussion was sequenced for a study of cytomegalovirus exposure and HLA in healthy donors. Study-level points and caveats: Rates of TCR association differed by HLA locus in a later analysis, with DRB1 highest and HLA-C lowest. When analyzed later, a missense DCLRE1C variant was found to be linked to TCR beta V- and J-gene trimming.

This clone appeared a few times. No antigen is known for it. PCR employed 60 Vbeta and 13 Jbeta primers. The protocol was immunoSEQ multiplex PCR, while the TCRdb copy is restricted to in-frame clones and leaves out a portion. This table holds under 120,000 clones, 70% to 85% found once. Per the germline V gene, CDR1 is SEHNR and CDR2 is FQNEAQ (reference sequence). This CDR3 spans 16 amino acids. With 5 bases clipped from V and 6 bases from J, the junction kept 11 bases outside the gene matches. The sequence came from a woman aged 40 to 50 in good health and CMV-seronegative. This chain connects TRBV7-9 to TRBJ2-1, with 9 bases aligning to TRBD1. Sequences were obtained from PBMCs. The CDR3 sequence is CASSGHRDRVGNEQFF. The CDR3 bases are TGTGCCAGCAGCGGACACCGGGACAGGGTTGGCAATGAGCAGTTCTTC. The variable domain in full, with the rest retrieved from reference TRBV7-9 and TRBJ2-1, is DTGVSQNPRHKITKRGQNVTFRCDPISEHNRLYWYRQTLGQGPEFLTYFQNEAQLEKSRLLSDRFSAERPKGSFSTLEIQRTEQGDSAMYLCASSGHRDRVGNEQFFGPGTRLTVL.